The next 5 T cell receptor beta chains were all read from a single sample in a study of blood T cells in healthy people across ages. Next came a second PCR, run for about 7 to 11 cycles, which used a sample-barcoded 5' primer along with a J-beta primer mix. From the 5' RACE reads, TCRdb called clonotypes with MiXCR, one entry per CDR3 protein. The sample carries approximately 1,700,000 distinct CDR3 sequences, 35% to 50% recorded once. Sequencing was carried out using blood. The receptors originated from a human donor in good health.

This chain connects TRBV5-1 to TRBJ2-3; TRBD2 matches 10 bases. Germline CDR1 SGHRS, CDR2 YFSETQ. V lost 0 bases, J lost 2 bases, and 9 bases stayed unmatched. The CDR3 is 18 residues long. The CDR3 DNA sequence: TGCGCCAGCAGCTTGGATGGGATAGCGGGGGGATACACAGATACGCAGTATTTT. Amino acid sequence: CASSLDGIAGGYTDTQYF.

This clonotype was seen ten or more times. The CDR3 nucleotides read TGTGCCAGCAGCTATCGACACAACCAAGAGACCCAGTACTTC. Its protein product is CASSYRHNQETQYF. This chain joins TRBV9 and TRBJ2-5; no clear D. The CDR3 covers 14 residues. The V end was cut by 4 bases, the J end by 0 bases, with 10 bases between. From germline, CDR1 is SGDLS and CDR2 YYNGEE.

The chain carries TRBV10-3 and TRBJ1-3; D not certain. This CDR3 is 13 amino acids long. V shed 8 bases and J shed 4 bases, with 12 bases lying between them. The germline CDR1 and CDR2 sequences are ENHRY and SYGVKD. DNA of the CDR3: TGTGCCATCGGGAGGGAGGAAGGAAACACCATATATTTT. Translated: CAIGREEGNTIYF.

CDR3 sequence: CASSLAGDNTDTQYF. CDR3 bases: TGCGCCAGCAGCTTGGCAGGGGACAACACAGATACGCAGTATTTT. The rearrangement uses TRBV5-1 and TRBJ2-3; possible D gene TRBD1, 6 bases. Germline V gene lookup returns CDR1 SGHRS and CDR2 YFSETQ. The CDR3 covers 15 residues. The ends were cut back, 0 bases at V and 2 bases at J, with 10 bases in the middle.

This clonotype was counted between two and nine times. This chain joins TRBV6-6 and TRBJ1-2; no clear D gene. This CDR3 region has 12 residues. Germline V gene lookup returns CDR1 MNHNY and CDR2 SVGAGI (reference sequence). The germline V and J ends were trimmed by 6 bases and 7 bases, with 12 bases remaining between them. In DNA form, the CDR3 reads TGTGCCAGCAGCCCCATAAGCAGTGGCTACACCTTC. Its translation: CASSPISSGYTF.